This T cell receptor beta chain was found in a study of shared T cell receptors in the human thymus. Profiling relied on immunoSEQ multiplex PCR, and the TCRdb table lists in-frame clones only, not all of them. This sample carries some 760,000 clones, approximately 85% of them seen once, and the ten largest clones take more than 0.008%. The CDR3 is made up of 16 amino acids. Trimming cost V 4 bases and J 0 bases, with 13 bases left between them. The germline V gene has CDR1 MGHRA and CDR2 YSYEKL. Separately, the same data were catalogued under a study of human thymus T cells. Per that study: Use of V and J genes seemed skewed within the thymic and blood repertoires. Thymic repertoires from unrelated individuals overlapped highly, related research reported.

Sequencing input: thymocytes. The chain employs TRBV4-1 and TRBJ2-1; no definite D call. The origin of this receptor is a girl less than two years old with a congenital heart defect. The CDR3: CASSRLSRSSYNEQFF. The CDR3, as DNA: TGCGCCAGCAGCCGATTGAGTAGGAGCTCCTACAATGAGCAGTTCTTC.